This is a list of T cell receptor beta chains from one sample in a study of blood T cell repertoires in COVID-19. Clones were sequenced by immunoSEQ multiplex PCR, and TCRdb holds only the in-frame ones, with some missing. The repertoire holds fewer than 200,000 clones, with 82% as singletons. Material for sequencing was peripheral blood. The receptors here all came from a woman in her 70s with acute or convalescent COVID-19. The CDR3 runs from the conserved cysteine through the conserved F or W. Fields, in order: J gene, D gene, V gene, clone size, CDR3 DNA, CDR3 protein. A D gene is named only where the DNA matches it firmly. Clone size, where shown, is once, few, many, or a class for clones that have expanded.

TRBJ2-7 | TRBD2 | TRBV9 | once | TGTGCCAGCAGCCCCTCCCGGCATAGCGGGAACTACGAGCAGTACTTC | CASSPSRHSGNYEQYF
TRBJ1-1 | . | TRBV28 | . | TGTGCCAGCAGTCTAGTAAACACTGAAGCTTTCTTT | CASSLVNTEAFF
TRBJ2-7 | TRBD2 | TRBV28 | . | TGTGCCAGCAGTTATGAGACTAGCGGTGCCTCCTACGAGCAGTACTTC | CASSYETSGASYEQYF
TRBJ2-3 | TRBD1 | TRBV30 | . | TGTGCCTGGAGCCAACGGGCCGGGACAGGGGGCAGAAATACGCAGTATTTT | CAWSQRAGTGGRNTQYF
TRBJ1-1 | TRBD1 | TRBV7-3 | . | TGTGCCAGCAGCGTCGACAGGGCAGTGAACACTGAAGCTTTCTTT | CASSVDRAVNTEAFF
TRBJ2-1 | . | TRBV3-1/TRBV3-2 | many | TGTGCCAGCAGCCAAGGACCCGGGACATCAAGCTCCTACAATGAGCAGTTCTTC | CASSQGPGTSSSYNEQFF
TRBJ2-1 | . | TRBV6-5 | . | TGTGCCAGCAGTTACTCGGGGCGGGGCACGTACAATGAGCAGTTCTTC | CASSYSGRGTYNEQFF
TRBJ2-1 | TRBD2 | TRBV6-5 | . | TGTGCCAGCAGTTACCTTAGCGGGCAGTACAATGAGCAGTTCTTC | CASSYLSGQYNEQFF
TRBJ2-3 | . | TRBV27 | . | TGTGCCAGCAGTTCCCGGTACGGCACAGATACGCAGTATTTT | CASSSRYGTDTQYF
TRBJ2-1 | TRBD2 | TRBV6-2/TRBV6-3 | . | TGTGCCAGCAGTTCCCACTCCCGAAGCGGGGTTTTCTTC | CASSSHSRSGVFF
TRBJ2-5 | TRBD1 | TRBV7-7 | . | TGTGCTAGCAGCTTAGGCCAGGGGGCATGGGAGACCCAGTACTTC | CASSLGQGAWETQYF
TRBJ2-1 | TRBD2 | TRBV2 | . | TGTGCCAGCAGTGACAGCGGGAGAAGGGTCAATGAGCAGTTCTTC | CASSDSGRRVNEQFF
TRBJ2-3 | TRBD2 | TRBV6-5 | . | TGTGCCAGCAGTTACCAGACTAGCGCCACAGATACGCAGTATTTT | CASSYQTSATDTQYF
TRBJ1-2 | TRBD1 | TRBV2 | . | TGTGCCAGCAGGCGGGACAGGGGGCTCGGCTACACCTTC | CASRRDRGLGYTF
TRBJ1-2 | . | TRBV6-5 | . | TGTGCCAGCAGTCCCGGGGGGGGCTACTATGGCTACACCTTC | CASSPGGGYYGYTF
TRBJ1-1 | . | TRBV7-9 | . | TGTGCCAGCAGCTTACGAGCCATAAACACTGAAGCTTTCTTT | CASSLRAINTEAFF
TRBJ1-6 | TRBD1 | TRBV6-2/TRBV6-3 | . | TGTGCCAGCAGTTCCACAGGGGATCCGGCACCCCTCCACTTT | CASSSTGDPAPLHF
TRBJ2-7 | TRBD2 | TRBV5-4 | few | TGTGCCAGCAGCTTGGGGGGACTAGCGCTTTACGAGCAGTACTTC | CASSLGGLALYEQYF
TRBJ2-4 | . | TRBV3-1/TRBV3-2 | once | TGTGCCAGCAGCCACCTGTTCAGGGTGGCCAAAAACATTCAGTACTTC | CASSHLFRVAKNIQYF
TRBJ1-2 | . | TRBV30 | . | TGTGCCTGGAGTGTACTCTATGGCTACACCTTC | CAWSVLYGYTF
TRBJ2-1 | TRBD2 | TRBV7-2 | . | TGTGCCAGCAGCTTCGTAGCGGGAGCCTACAATGAGCAGTTCTTC | CASSFVAGAYNEQFF
TRBJ2-3 | TRBD2 | TRBV14 | . | TGTGCCAGCAGCCCACTGCCATTGTATACTAGCGGGGGGGCCGACGGCACAGATACGCAGTATTTT | CASSPLPLYTSGGADGTDTQYF
TRBJ1-6 | . | TRBV28 | few | TGTGCCAGCAGTTTAGTTGAGGGGGGGGGTTCACCCCTCCACTTT | CASSLVEGGGSPLHF
TRBJ2-3 | TRBD2 | TRBV11-2 | . | TGTGCCAGCAGCTTACGGACCCGGGGGGTCGGGACAGATACGCAGTATTTT | CASSLRTRGVGTDTQYF
TRBJ1-2 | . | TRBV28 | . | TGTGCCAGCAGTTTCGAGGCAAGCCGGGTCTATGGCTACACCTTC | CASSFEASRVYGYTF
TRBJ2-3 | . | TRBV11-2 | . | TGTGCCAGCAGCTTATCAGGGGAGAACACAGATACGCAGTATTTT | CASSLSGENTDTQYF
TRBJ2-5 | . | TRBV7-2 | . | TGTGCCAGCAGCTTAGTGTGGGGCCCGGAGACCCAGTACTTC | CASSLVWGPETQYF
TRBJ2-2 | TRBD2 | TRBV4-3 | . | TGCGCCACCAGGGAGACTAGCGTAGCCGGGGAGCTGTTTTTT | CATRETSVAGELFF
TRBJ2-3 | . | TRBV7-2 | . | TGTGCCAGCAGCTTATCTCCTCAGGTGGATACGCAGTATTTT | CASSLSPQVDTQYF
TRBJ1-1 | TRBD1 | TRBV5-1 | . | TGCGCCAGCAGCTTGTCGACAGGGGGGAACACTGAAGCTTTCTTT | CASSLSTGGNTEAFF
TRBJ2-7 | TRBD1 | TRBV19 | . | TGTGCCAGTAGTCTTCGGGACAGGGGCTCCTACGAGCAGTACTTC | CASSLRDRGSYEQYF
TRBJ2-1 | . | TRBV15 | . | TGTGCCACCAGTACAGGGCCGAACAATGAGCAGTTCTTC | CATSTGPNNEQFF
TRBJ1-1 | . | TRBV3-1/TRBV3-2 | . | TGTGCCAGCAGCCCGTCCAGCCTGTTTAGCTCGGGTGAAGCTTTCTTT | CASSPSSLFSSGEAFF
TRBJ1-1 | . | TRBV20-1 | . | TGCAGTGCTCGTGGTGGGGGGACCCTTGTGAACACTGAAGCTTTCTTT | CSARGGGTLVNTEAFF
TRBJ2-1 | . | TRBV19 | . | TGTGCCAGTACCACAGCAGGGTACAGTGAGCAGTTCTTC | CASTTAGYSEQFF
TRBJ1-1 | TRBD1 | TRBV29-1 | . | TGCAGCGCCAGACAGGGCCCGAACACTGAAGCTTTCTTT | CSARQGPNTEAFF
TRBJ2-7 | . | TRBV3-1/TRBV3-2 | . | TGTGCCAGCAGGGAGGCTTGGGAGCAGTACTTC | CASREAWEQYF
TRBJ1-2 | . | TRBV19 | . | TGTGCCAGTAGCCCCATCAGGCGCTCCAATACCAACTATGGCTACACCTTC | CASSPIRRSNTNYGYTF
TRBJ2-5 | . | TRBV20-1 | . | TGCAGTGCTAGCCCACGGGAGACCCAGTACTTC | CSASPRETQYF
TRBJ2-7 | TRBD2 | TRBV29-1 | . | TGCAGCGTTGGAACTAGCGGGGGCCCCGGCTCCTACGAGCAGTACTTC | CSVGTSGGPGSYEQYF
TRBJ2-7 | TRBD2 | TRBV5-4 | . | TGTGCCAGCAGTAGGGAACGGGGGGGGAATTACGAGCAGTACTTC | CASSRERGGNYEQYF
TRBJ1-2 | . | TRBV3-1/TRBV3-2 | . | TGTGCCAGCACCCAGGATCGATCGAGGTATGGCTACACCTTC | CASTQDRSRYGYTF
TRBJ2-3 | TRBD1 | TRBV6-5 | once | TGTGCCAGCAGTCGGGACAGTTGGGTAGATACGCAGTATTTT | CASSRDSWVDTQYF
TRBJ1-5 | . | TRBV21-1 | . | TGTGCCAGCAGCAAATATCGGTCAGGAAGGCAGCCCCAGCATTTT | CASSKYRSGRQPQHF
TRBJ2-2 | TRBD2 | TRBV7-3 | few | TGTGCCAGCAGCCACGGGGGGGTTAACACCGGGGAGCTGTTTTTT | CASSHGGVNTGELFF